These T cell receptor beta chains were read from a single sample in a study of cytomegalovirus exposure and HLA in healthy donors. The table came from immunoSEQ multiplex PCR; TCRdb's copy has only in-frame clones and leaves some out. The sample includes fewer than 150,000 clones, more than 75% of them seen just once. The sequenced sample consisted of PBMCs. These receptor sequences come from a man aged 18-30 years in good health and CMV-seronegative. CDR3s include the opening cysteine and the closing phenylalanine or tryptophan. D genes are given only for firm matches. Not all rows give a size; the values are once, few, many and, for expanded clones, a class.

TRBV11-2	TRBD2	TRBJ2-1	once	TGTGCCAGCAGCTTACGTGCTAGCGGGAGGGCATACAATGAGCAGTTCTTC	CASSLRASGRAYNEQFF
TRBV7-2	-	TRBJ1-6	-	TGTGCCAGCAGCTCACAGGGTGACAAGAATTCACCCCTCCACTTT	CASSSQGDKNSPLHF
TRBV7-9	-	TRBJ2-7	-	TGTGCCAGCAGCTTCGACAGCCTCTACGAGCAGTACTTC	CASSFDSLYEQYF
TRBV6-5	-	TRBJ1-1	-	TGTGCCAGCAGTTACTCGAAACGTACTCATGAAGCTTTCTTT	CASSYSKRTHEAFF
TRBV4-2	-	TRBJ1-5	-	TGTGCCAGCAGCCAGAAAATGTGGACAGCAACTTATCAGCCCCAGCATTTT	CASSQKMWTATYQPQHF
TRBV28	TRBD1	TRBJ1-1	-	TGTGCCAGCAGTTTGACAGGGCGGACTGAAGCTTTCTTT	CASSLTGRTEAFF
TRBV6-1	TRBD2	TRBJ2-1	-	TGTGCCAGCAGTATACTAGCGGGATCGTACAATGAGCAGTTCTTC	CASSILAGSYNEQFF
TRBV5-1	TRBD2	TRBJ2-1	-	TGCGCCAGCAGCTCGCTAGCGGGATGGGGAAATGAGCAGTTCTTC	CASSSLAGWGNEQFF
TRBV6-1	TRBD1	TRBJ1-2	-	TGTGCCAGCACTCTAGACAGGGGAAGCTACACCTTC	CASTLDRGSYTF
TRBV15	-	TRBJ1-5	-	TGTGCCACCAGCAGAGAGGAGGGGAGTGTGTCCCAGCATTTT	CATSREEGSVSQHF
TRBV27	TRBD1	TRBJ1-5	-	TGTGCCAGCAGTTTATCGAGAGGCAGGGGGCTAGGTGGCAATCAGCCCCAGCATTTT	CASSLSRGRGLGGNQPQHF
TRBV19	TRBD1	TRBJ1-2	-	TGTGCCAGTAGTATAGCCCCGGGGACAGTTAACTATGGCTACACCTTC	CASSIAPGTVNYGYTF
TRBV5-1	TRBD1	TRBJ1-1	-	TGCGCCAGCAGCTACAGGACAGGGGGTGACCCTGAAGCTTTCTTT	CASSYRTGGDPEAFF
TRBV5-1	-	TRBJ1-2	-	TGCGCCAGCAGGGCAGGGGCCGGAGCTAACTATGGCTACACCTTC	CASRAGAGANYGYTF
TRBV4-1	TRBD2	TRBJ2-7	few	TGCGCCAGCAGCCAGAGGTACAGCGGGGACTCCTACGAGCAGTACTTC	CASSQRYSGDSYEQYF
TRBV6-1	TRBD2	TRBJ2-1	-	TGTGCCAGCAGTGGGCAGACACTAGCGGGGGGATACAATGAGCAGTTCTTC	CASSGQTLAGGYNEQFF
TRBV6-5	TRBD2	TRBJ2-2	-	TGTGCCAGCCAGCTAGCGGGAGACACCGGGGAGCTGTTTTTT	CASQLAGDTGELFF
TRBV5-4	-	TRBJ1-1	few	TGTGCCAGCAGCTTGACGGTGAACACTGAAGCTTTCTTT	CASSLTVNTEAFF
TRBV6-1	-	TRBJ1-5	-	TGTGCCAGCAGTGAAAGATATTCTAGAGTTAATAGCAATCAGCCCCAGCATTTT	CASSERYSRVNSNQPQHF
TRBV28	-	TRBJ1-2	-	TGTGCCAGCAGTTTGGTGGGGGCTCAGGGCTACACCTTC	CASSLVGAQGYTF
TRBV19	TRBD1	TRBJ1-5	-	TGTGCCAGTACCCCCGGACAGGGGATAGGGCAGCCCCAGCATTTT	CASTPGQGIGQPQHF
TRBV5-1	-	TRBJ2-1	-	TGCGCCAGCAGCTTGGCAAGGGGTACCGAGGTGGATGTCGATGAGCAGTTCTTC	CASSLARGTEVDVDEQFF
TRBV27	-	TRBJ1-2	-	TGTGCCAGCACCACCCCTACAGGGACTGGGGGAGGGAACTATGGCTACACCTTC	CASTTPTGTGGGNYGYTF
TRBV27	-	TRBJ2-1	-	TGTGCCAGCAGTTTAGTTGTTGAGGGAGAGCAGTTCTTC	CASSLVVEGEQFF
TRBV29-1	-	TRBJ1-1	-	TGCAGCGTTTTGGACTCCCAGAGGGACACTGAAGCTTTCTTT	CSVLDSQRDTEAFF
TRBV5-5	TRBD2	TRBJ2-5	-	TGTGCCAGCAGCTGGCGACTAGCGGGGGGGGTTGAGACCCAGTACTTC	CASSWRLAGGVETQYF
TRBV28	-	TRBJ1-3	-	TGTGCCAGCAGACCCCCGGAAGGGGGTTCAGGAAACACCATATATTTT	CASRPPEGGSGNTIYF
TRBV5-1	-	TRBJ2-1	once	TGCGCCAGCAGCTCTAACAGTGAGCAGTTCTTC	CASSSNSEQFF
TRBV18	-	TRBJ1-5	-	TGTGCCAGCTCACTACAGGGTAATAGCAATCAGCCCCAGCATTTT	CASSLQGNSNQPQHF
TRBV5-1	-	TRBJ2-7	-	TGCGCCAGCAGCTTGATAGGGGATTGGGGTCCCTACTACGAGCAGTACTTC	CASSLIGDWGPYYEQYF
TRBV6-4	-	TRBJ1-1	-	TGTGCCAGCAGGCAGGGGTCAACTGGGGGACCTGAAGCTTTCTTT	CASRQGSTGGPEAFF
TRBV28	TRBD1	TRBJ1-5	-	TGTGCCAGCAGTCCAACAGGGGCCTACAATCAGCCCCAGCATTTT	CASSPTGAYNQPQHF
TRBV7-9	-	TRBJ2-7	-	TGTGCCAGCAGCTCCCAAGGGGGTTACGAGCAGTACTTC	CASSSQGGYEQYF
TRBV2	TRBD2	TRBJ2-1	-	TGTGCCAGCAGGGACACTAGCGGGAGGGCCGGAGGGAATGAGCAGTTCTTC	CASRDTSGRAGGNEQFF
TRBV28	-	TRBJ2-3	-	TGTGCCAGCAGCCCTGCGGAGGGAGGCACAGATACGCAGTATTTT	CASSPAEGGTDTQYF
TRBV4-2	-	TRBJ1-2	-	TGTGCCAGCAGCCCAGACCTAAGGGAGGACTATGGCTACACCTTC	CASSPDLREDYGYTF
TRBV13	TRBD2	TRBJ2-1	once	TGTGCCAGCAGCTTATCAGCGGGGGGGCCCCTAGAAGAGCAGTTCTTC	CASSLSAGGPLEEQFF
TRBV6-5	TRBD1	TRBJ1-1	-	TGTGCCAGCAGGACAGGGGGAGTTACTGAAGCTTTCTTT	CASRTGGVTEAFF
TRBV12-2	-	TRBJ2-7	once	TGTGCAAGTCGCCCTGAGGTGGGAGGGGGGGGCCCCGAGCAGTACTTC	CASRPEVGGGGPEQYF
TRBV7-3	-	TRBJ2-5	-	TGTGCCAGCAGCTTACAGGGACTGACTCAAGAGACCCAGTACTTC	CASSLQGLTQETQYF
TRBV10-2	-	TRBJ2-3	-	TGCGCCAGCAGTGTATATACAGGGAGGGATAGAACAGATACGCAGTATTTT	CASSVYTGRDRTDTQYF
TRBV19	-	TRBJ1-1	once	TGTGCCAGTAGTATAAGGACAGACACTGAAGCTTTCTTT	CASSIRTDTEAFF
TRBV2	TRBD2	TRBJ2-1	-	TGTGCCAGCAGTGTTAGCGGGAGCATGGTCGATGAGCAGTTCTTC	CASSVSGSMVDEQFF
TRBV27	TRBD1	TRBJ1-6	once	TGTGCCAGCAGCCCTAAGGGAGACAGGGCTCTCCACTTT	CASSPKGDRALHF
TRBV7-8	-	TRBJ2-7	-	TGTGCCAGCAGCTTAGCGCGGGCGGGTGCCTACGAGCAGTACTTC	CASSLARAGAYEQYF
TRBV2	-	TRBJ2-2	-	TGTGCCAGCAGTTATTACACCGGGGAGCTGTTTTTT	CASSYYTGELFF
TRBV19	-	TRBJ1-5	-	TGTGCCAGTAGTTCCCCTCCCGGGACAAATAGCAATCAGCCCCAGCATTTT	CASSSPPGTNSNQPQHF
TRBV28	-	TRBJ2-3	-	TGTGCCAGCAGTTTATCAGGGTTTCCAGATACGCAGTATTTT	CASSLSGFPDTQYF
TRBV7-3	TRBD2	TRBJ2-1	-	TGTGCCAGCAGCCCGACTAGCGGGAGATTTCATGAGCAGTTCTTC	CASSPTSGRFHEQFF
TRBV29-1	-	TRBJ1-3	-	TGCAGCGTTGTAGGAAACACCATATATTTT	CSVVGNTIYF